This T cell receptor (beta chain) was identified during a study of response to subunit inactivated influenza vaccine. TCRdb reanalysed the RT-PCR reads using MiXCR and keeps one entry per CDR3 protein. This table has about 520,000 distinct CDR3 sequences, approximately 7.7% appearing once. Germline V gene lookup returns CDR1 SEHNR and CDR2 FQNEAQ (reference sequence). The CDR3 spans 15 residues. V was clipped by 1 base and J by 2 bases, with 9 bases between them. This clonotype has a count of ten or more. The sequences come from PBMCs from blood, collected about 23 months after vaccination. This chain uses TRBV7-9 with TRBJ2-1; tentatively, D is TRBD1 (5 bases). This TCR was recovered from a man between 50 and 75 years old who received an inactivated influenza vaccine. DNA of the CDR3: TGTGCCAGCAGCTTAGTAGGCAGGGCCTACAATGAGCAGTTCTTC. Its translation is CASSLVGRAYNEQFF. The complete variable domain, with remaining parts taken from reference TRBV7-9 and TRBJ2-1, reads DTGVSQNPRHKITKRGQNVTFRCDPISEHNRLYWYRQTLGQGPEFLTYFQNEAQLEKSRLLSDRFSAERPKGSFSTLEIQRTEQGDSAMYLCASSLVGRAYNEQFFGPGTRLTVL.